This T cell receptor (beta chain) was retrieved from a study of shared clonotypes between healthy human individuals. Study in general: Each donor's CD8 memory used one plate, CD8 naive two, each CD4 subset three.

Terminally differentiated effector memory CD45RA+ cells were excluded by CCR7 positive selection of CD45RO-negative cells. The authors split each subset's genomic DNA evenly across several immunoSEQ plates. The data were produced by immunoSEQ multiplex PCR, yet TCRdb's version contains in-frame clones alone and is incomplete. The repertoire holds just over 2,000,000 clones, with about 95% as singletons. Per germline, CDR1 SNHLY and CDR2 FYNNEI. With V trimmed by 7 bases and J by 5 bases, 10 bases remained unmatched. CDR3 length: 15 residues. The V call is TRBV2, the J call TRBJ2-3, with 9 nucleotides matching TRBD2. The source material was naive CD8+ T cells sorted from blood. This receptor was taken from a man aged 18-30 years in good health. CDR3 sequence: CASKRLAGVEDTQYF. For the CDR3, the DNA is TGTGCCAGCAAAAGGTTAGCGGGAGTTGAAGATACGCAGTATTTT.